Below, 18 T cell receptor beta chains from the same sample are listed, as sequenced in a study of T cell repertoires in aging, cancer and after chemotherapy (dated by TCRdb to between 2018 and 2021). The instrument was an Illumina MiSeq. Rearranged TRB sequences spanning V, D and J segments were amplified by multiplex touch-down PCR using a mixed TRB-A/B primer pool. Clones were called with MiXCR by TCRdb after fastp trimmed the public reads at Q25, and only in-frame beta chains were retained. Every distinct CDR3 protein forms one entry, paired with its most common genes and DNA. Counted in this sample were around 5,800 distinct CDR3 sequences; more than 25% of them appeared once. Approximately 7% of the sample belongs to the ten largest clones. TCR beta rearrangements were amplified from genomic DNA isolated from peripheral blood, not from sorted cells or RNA. Sequenced: blood. Source of these receptors: a human donor in good health.

The genes are TRBV7-9 and TRBJ1-2; D call uncertain. This CDR3 has 10 residues. Germline loops: CDR1 SEHNR, CDR2 FQNEAQ (reference sequence). The V end lost 8 bases, the J end lost 5 bases, and 6 bases lay between the germline ends. The CDR3 DNA is TGTGCCAGCGAAGGTTATGGCTACACCTTC. Residues: CASEGYGYTF.

The chain is built from TRBV6-5 and TRBJ1-6, with D unclear. This CDR3 spans 20 amino acids. Germline V gives CDR1 MNHEY, CDR2 SVGAGI. V lost 0 bases and J 0 bases, leaving 18 bases between the germline ends. In nucleotides, the CDR3 is TGTGCCAGCAGTTACTCGGATCACAGAATCCTTAGCTCCTATAATTCACCCCTCCACTTT. Protein sequence: CASSYSDHRILSSYNSPLHF.

The rearrangement joins TRBV6-1 to TRBJ2-1; TRBD1 might be the D (6 bases). Germline loops: CDR1 MNHNS, CDR2 SASEGT. This CDR3 region has 16 residues. The V gene lost 8 bases and the J gene lost 0 bases, with 17 bases spanning the gap. The DNA of the CDR3 is TGTGCCAGCGGGACACCACTACCGAGCTCCTACAATGAGCAGTTCTTC. This sequence encodes CASGTPLPSSYNEQFF.

The gene calls are TRBV7-9 and TRBJ2-1; 7 nucleotides line up with TRBD2. CDR1 SEHNR and CDR2 FQNEAQ come from the germline V gene (reference sequence). Trimming cost V 1 base and J 3 bases; bases outside gene matches: 9. This CDR3 contains 17 residues. CDR3 residues: CASSLVLGASGYNEQFF. CDR3 bases: TGTGCCAGCAGCTTAGTCCTCGGGGCTAGCGGCTACAATGAGCAGTTCTTC.

The sample holds a few counts of this clonotype. This rearrangement joins TRBV6-2 or TRBV6-3 to TRBJ2-3; D may be TRBD2 (6 bases). Trimming took 0 bases from V and 1 from J, leaving 11 bases between them. CDR1 and CDR2 from the germline V gene are MNHEY and SVGEGT. This CDR3 spans 16 amino acids. This chain's CDR3 is CASSYSGRGGTDTQYF. Written as DNA, the CDR3 is TGTGCCAGCAGTTACTCGGGGCGGGGCGGCACAGATACGCAGTATTTT.

This clonotype was detected only a few times. In nucleotides, the CDR3 is TGTGCCACCAGCAGAGACGCGACTAGCGGCGAGCAGTACTTC. Residues: CATSRDATSGEQYF. The rearrangement uses TRBV15 and TRBJ2-7; TRBD2 aligns across 9 bases. The CDR3 has 14 amino acids. From germline, CDR1 is LNHNV and CDR2 YYDKDF (reference sequence). The J segment lost 6 bases and the V segment lost 0 bases, leaving 3 bases of the junction unmatched.

This clonotype was detected only a few times. This chain joins TRBV13 and TRBJ1-1, with D possibly TRBD1 on 5 matching bases. Trimming took 10 bases from V and 7 from J, leaving 16 bases between them. Germline-derived CDR1 and CDR2 are PRHDT and FYEKMQ (reference sequence). The CDR3 is 12 amino acids. The CDR3 region is CATSGADREAFF. Written as DNA, the CDR3 is TGTGCCACCAGTGGGGCAGATCGTGAAGCTTTCTTT.

This clonotype was picked up one time. The V and J genes are TRBV19 and TRBJ2-1; 14 bases fit TRBD2. The V gene's germline CDR1 is LNHDA and CDR2 SQIVND (reference sequence). CDR3 length: 18 amino acids. V gave up 5 bases and J gave up 4 bases; unmatched junction bases: 10. The CDR3 spells CASSFGLAGGGGYNEQFF. CDR3 coding DNA: TGTGCCAGTAGTTTTGGACTAGCGGGAGGTGGGGGGTACAATGAGCAGTTCTTC.

CDR3 coding DNA: TGTGCCAGCAGCTCCCCGGACAGGGGGAACACTGAAGCTTTCTTT. Translating it yields CASSSPDRGNTEAFF. This chain uses TRBV7-2 with TRBJ1-1; 9 bases fit TRBD1. The CDR3 length is 15 residues. Trimming cost V 4 bases and J 1 base; bases outside gene matches: 4. Germline CDR1 reads SGHTA; CDR2 reads FQGNSA.

This chain links TRBV5-4 with TRBJ1-2; no clear D gene. V was clipped by 2 bases and J by 1 base, with 15 bases between them. The CDR3 spans 16 residues. Germline-derived CDR1 and CDR2 are SGHNT and YYREEE (reference sequence). The CDR3 loop reads CASSFSLGRGNYGYTF. The CDR3 coding sequence is TGTGCCAGCAGCTTTAGTTTGGGCCGGGGTAACTATGGCTACACCTTC.

This clonotype was picked up a small number of times. The chain couples TRBV6-2 or TRBV6-3 to TRBJ2-1; TRBD1 aligns across 9 bases. CDR1 MNHEY and CDR2 SVGEGT come from the germline V gene. The trim removed 6 bases at V and 5 bases at J, leaving 8 bases unmatched. CDR3 length equals 15 residues. As DNA, the CDR3 is TGTGCCAGCAGGGCCTTAGGGACAGGGAACAATGAGCAGTTCTTC. This translates into CASRALGTGNNEQFF.

Concerning this clonotype itself: Compared with germline, one end of the junction differs, possibly owing to a read error. This rearrangement joins TRBV5-6 to TRBJ1-6; TRBD1 aligns across 7 bases. This CDR3 spans 15 amino acids. Germline lookup yields CDR1 SGHDT and CDR2 YYEEEE. In DNA, the CDR3 is TGCGCCAGCAGCCAAAGGGACAGAAAGAATTCACCCCTCCACTTT. This gives the protein CASSQRDRKNSPLHF.

The chain is built from TRBV5-4 and TRBJ1-1; D gene ambiguous. Trimming stripped 4 bases from V and 10 bases from J, with 26 bases between. The CDR3 runs 16 residues. Germline V lookup: CDR1 SGHNT, CDR2 YYREEE (reference sequence). The CDR3 region has the DNA TGTGCCAGCAGCCCCGGGAGAGGTCTGGGCCAGGAGGGAGCTTTCTTT. Its protein is CASSPGRGLGQEGAFF.

By frequency in the sample, this clonotype is medium-sized. The chain links TRBV6-5 to TRBJ2-7; 9 bases fit TRBD1. There are 12 residues in the CDR3. The germline gives CDR1 MNHEY, CDR2 SVGAGI. Unmatched junction bases numbered 3, after V lost 10 bases and J lost 2 bases. CDR3 protein: CATRTGAYEQYF. CDR3 coding DNA: TGTGCCACCAGGACAGGGGCCTACGAGCAGTACTTC.

Only a few counts were recorded for this clonotype. The V gene is TRBV6-2 or TRBV6-3, the J gene TRBJ1-2; tentative D call: TRBD1 (5 bases). V lost 8 bases and J 8 bases, leaving 9 bases between the germline ends. The CDR3 extends over 10 amino acids. Germline V CDR1 and CDR2: MNHEY, SVGEGT. CDR3 sequence reads: CASGTGGYTF. As DNA, the CDR3 is TGTGCCAGCGGGACCGGGGGCTACACCTTC.

The rearrangement links TRBV20-1 to TRBJ1-5; maybe TRBD1 (6 bases). Trimming removed 7 bases at V and 2 bases at J, with 9 bases between. The CDR3 has 12 amino acids. CDR1 and CDR2 from the germline V gene are DFQATT and SNEGSKA (reference sequence). Written as DNA, the CDR3 is TGCAGTGGAGAGGGGGGCAATCAGCCCCAGCATTTT. It codes for CSGEGGNQPQHF.

This chain joins TRBV7-2 and TRBJ2-3; weak D call: TRBD1 (5 bases). Trimming left V 3 bases short and J 5 bases short, with 12 bases between. Germline V CDR1 and CDR2: SGHTA, FQGNSA. The length of the CDR3 is 14 residues. The CDR3: CASSFCAGIDTQYF. CDR3 DNA sequence: TGTGCCAGCAGCTTTTGCGCAGGGATAGATACGCAGTATTTT.

This clonotype turned up a few times. The genes are TRBV4-3 and TRBJ1-4, with D maybe TRBD1 (5 bases). The V end was cut by 0 bases, the J end by 7 bases, with 18 bases between. The germline gives CDR1 LGHNA, CDR2 YSLEER. The CDR3 length is 17 residues. The CDR3 spells CASSQDQFGSTGEKLFF. The CDR3 DNA reads as TGCGCCAGCAGCCAAGATCAGTTCGGATCAACAGGTGAAAAACTGTTTTTT.